Shown below are 23 T cell receptor beta chains from a single sample sequenced in a study of lymphopenia after photon versus proton radiotherapy. Clones were read by immunoSEQ multiplex PCR, and TCRdb kept only the in-frame ones, dropping some. The sample lists tens of thousands of clones; 94% were seen once. Material: peripheral blood, obtained from a patient treated with photon-based radiotherapy. All receptors come from a woman in her forties or fifties with cholangiocarcinoma.

CDR3 in DNA: TGTGCCAGCACCCGGACAGGGGGAAGGTACGAGCAGTACTTC. Amino acid sequence: CASTRTGGRYEQYF. The V call is TRBV5-4, the J call TRBJ2-7, with 10 bases fitting TRBD1. This CDR3 spans 14 amino acids. Germline values: CDR1 SGHNT, CDR2 YYREEE (reference sequence). After removal of 6 bases from V and 4 bases from J, the junction contained 7 bases not matched to a gene.

The chain couples TRBV9 to TRBJ2-7, with 9 bases aligning to TRBD1. Germline CDR1 reads SGDLS; CDR2 reads YYNGEE. Germline trimming cut 0 bases from V and 2 bases from J; bases unmatched to any gene: 3. The CDR3 is 15 amino acids. The CDR3 here is CASSVGGQGPYEQYF. The CDR3 coding sequence is TGTGCCAGCAGCGTAGGTGGACAGGGGCCCTACGAGCAGTACTTC.

The rearrangement links TRBV5-5 to TRBJ1-2, with a weak D call TRBD1 (6 bases). The V end lost 0 bases, the J end lost 4 bases, and 19 bases lay between the germline ends. CDR1 SGHKS and CDR2 YYEKEE come from the germline V gene (reference sequence). The CDR3 length is 17 residues. The CDR3 DNA is TGTGCCAGCAGCTTGGCCGACAGGTCCCCAAAGGGCTATGGCTACACCTTC. Residues: CASSLADRSPKGYGYTF.

CDR3 in amino acids: CASSLGQGSHEQYF. Here the CDR3 DNA reads TGTGCCAGCAGTCTGGGACAGGGGTCCCACGAGCAGTACTTC. This chain links TRBV28 with TRBJ2-7; TRBD1 aligns across 10 bases. V lost 5 bases to trimming and J lost 5 bases; unmatched junction nucleotides: 6. Germline V lookup: CDR1 MDHEN, CDR2 SYDVKM. The CDR3 has 14 residues. Combining the CDR3 with reference TRBV28 and TRBJ2-7 gives the whole variable domain DVKVTQSSRYLVKRTGEKVFLECVQDMDHENMFWYRQDPGLGLRLIYFSYDVKMKEKGDIPEGYSVSREKKERFSLILESASTNQTSMYLCASSLGQGSHEQYFGPGTRLTVT.

This clone was counted a few times. The genes are TRBV9 and TRBJ1-1; the D is unclear. The CDR3 runs 13 residues. Trimming stripped 9 bases from V and 0 bases from J, with 12 bases between. Germline V gene lookup returns CDR1 SGDLS and CDR2 YYNGEE. CDR3 DNA: TGTGCCAACCGACCTAGGATGAACACTGAAGCTTTCTTT. Residues: CANRPRMNTEAFF.

This sequence joins TRBV27 and TRBJ2-7, with a weak D call TRBD2 (5 bases). Trimming took 2 bases from V and 2 from J, leaving 13 bases between them. This CDR3 is 15 amino acids long. Germline CDR1 reads MNHEY; CDR2 reads SMNVEV (reference sequence). The CDR3 DNA reads TGTGCCAGCAGTTTAAATCCCGGAGGTACCTACGAGCAGTACTTC. This translates into CASSLNPGGTYEQYF.

The chain employs TRBV5-1 and TRBJ2-1; 7 bases are a match to TRBD1. CDR1 SGHRS and CDR2 YFSETQ come from the germline V gene. CDR3 length: 17 amino acids. Losses at the gene ends were 3 bases for V and 2 bases for J; bases not matched to a gene: 11. The CDR3 here is CASSSLLRGSPYNEQFF. As DNA, the CDR3 is TGCGCCAGCAGCTCACTACTCAGGGGGTCCCCCTACAATGAGCAGTTCTTC.

In this sample, this clone turned up once. CDR3 nucleotide sequence: TGTGCCAGCAGCTTACCGGGAGAAAGGACAGGGATCACTGAAGCTTTCTTT. Translating it yields CASSLPGERTGITEAFF. The chain combines TRBV5-6 with TRBJ1-1, with TRBD1 matching over 8 bases. The junction had 13 bases not matched to a gene; V was cut back by 2 bases and J by 4 bases. The CDR3 is 17 residues long. Germline CDR1 SGHDT, CDR2 YYEEEE.

The chain uses TRBV19 and TRBJ1-1; no reliable D call. CDR1 and CDR2 from the germline V gene are LNHDA and SQIVND (reference sequence). The CDR3 has 14 amino acids. The V and J ends lost 2 bases and 4 bases respectively, with 11 bases between them. CDR3 amino acids: CASSIRPPPTEAFF. As DNA, the CDR3 is TGTGCCAGTAGTATACGGCCCCCCCCCACTGAAGCTTTCTTT.

The chain joins TRBV6-1 to TRBJ1-6; D may be TRBD1 (6 bases). V gave up 6 bases and J gave up 11 bases, with 17 bases separating them. Germline V lookup: CDR1 MNHNS, CDR2 SASEGT. CDR3 length: 14 amino acids. For the CDR3, the DNA is TGTGCCAGCAGGGTGCCGGGGACATCCACACCCCTCCACTTT. It is translated as CASRVPGTSTPLHF.

This chain connects TRBV6-6 to TRBJ1-1, with a weak D call TRBD1 (5 bases). V was shortened by 7 bases and J by 4 bases, with 16 bases between the two germline ends. The germline CDR1 and CDR2 sequences are MNHNY and SVGAGI (reference sequence). The CDR3 has 14 residues. This chain's CDR3 is CASTPHGGSTEAFF. CDR3 nucleotides: TGTGCCAGCACTCCCCATGGGGGTAGCACTGAAGCTTTCTTT.

The chain is built from TRBV28 and TRBJ2-5; 8 nucleotides align to TRBD1. V was pared by 5 bases and J by 5 bases, with 7 bases of the junction left unmatched. The CDR3 is 14 amino acids. The germline gives CDR1 MDHEN, CDR2 SYDVKM. CDR3 protein: CASSLPGGMETQYF. The CDR3, as DNA: TGTGCCAGCAGTCTCCCAGGGGGCATGGAGACCCAGTACTTC. Combining the CDR3 with reference TRBV28 and TRBJ2-5 gives the whole variable domain DVKVTQSSRYLVKRTGEKVFLECVQDMDHENMFWYRQDPGLGLRLIYFSYDVKMKEKGDIPEGYSVSREKKERFSLILESASTNQTSMYLCASSLPGGMETQYFGPGTRLLVL.

Turning to this clone: One junction end does not reproduce the germline sequence, and a read error may be involved. V and J are TRBV15 and TRBJ1-2; a possible D gene is TRBD1 (6 bases). The germline V gene has CDR1 LNHNV and CDR2 YYDKDF (reference sequence). The length of the CDR3 is 10 residues. Here the CDR3 DNA reads TGTGCCACCAGCAGACAGGGGTCGCTTTTC. It translates to CATSRQGSLF. Full variable domain (remainder filled in from reference TRBV15 and TRBJ1-2): DAMVIQNPRYQVTQFGKPVTLSCSQTLNHNVMYWYQQKSSQAPKLLFHYYDKDFNNEADTPDNFQSRRPNTSFCFLDIRSPGLGDTAMYLCATSRQGSLFGSGTRLTVV.

This sequence joins TRBV19 and TRBJ1-2, with TRBD1 as a possible D gene (6 bases). This CDR3 has 15 residues. V was pared by 6 bases and J by 4 bases, with 18 bases between. From germline, CDR1 is LNHDA and CDR2 SQIVND (reference sequence). In DNA, the CDR3 is TGTGCCAGTAGCCCTGGGGGGGCCGGGCTCTATGGCTACACCTTC. This codes for CASSPGGAGLYGYTF.

This chain connects TRBV28 to TRBJ2-7, with 7 bases identical to TRBD1. V trimming: 3 bases; J trimming: 5 bases; junction bases outside the gene matches: 13. The CDR3 has 16 amino acids. Germline lookup yields CDR1 MDHEN and CDR2 SYDVKM. The CDR3 DNA is TGTGCCAGCAGTTTCAAGATCACCGGGACAGAGAACGAGCAGTACTTC. This sequence encodes CASSFKITGTENEQYF. The full variable domain, its missing parts supplied by reference TRBV28 and TRBJ2-7, is DVKVTQSSRYLVKRTGEKVFLECVQDMDHENMFWYRQDPGLGLRLIYFSYDVKMKEKGDIPEGYSVSREKKERFSLILESASTNQTSMYLCASSFKITGTENEQYFGPGTRLTVT.

V gene TRBV7-2 combines with J gene TRBJ2-7, with D possibly being TRBD1 (6 bases). Germline V gene sequence: CDR1 SGHTA, CDR2 FQGNSA. The CDR3 has 13 residues. With 5 bases removed from V and 5 bases from J, the gap between germline ends came to 13 bases. The CDR3 here is CASSEQGGDEQYF. The CDR3 coding sequence is TGTGCCAGCAGCGAACAGGGCGGCGACGAGCAGTACTTC.

V usage is TRBV19 and J usage is TRBJ1-6; tentatively, D is TRBD1 (5 bases). Trimming removed 4 bases at V and 3 bases at J, with 13 bases between. The V gene's germline CDR1 is LNHDA and CDR2 SQIVND (reference sequence). This CDR3 has 16 amino acids. The CDR3 sequence: CASSTPGRNYNSPLHF. The CDR3, as DNA: TGTGCCAGTAGTACCCCGGGACGGAACTATAATTCACCCCTCCACTTT.

The V call is TRBV18, the J call TRBJ2-2, with 11 bases aligning to TRBD1. Germline V CDR1 and CDR2: KGHSH, LQKENI. The J segment lost 5 bases and the V segment lost 3 bases, leaving 8 bases of the junction unmatched. This CDR3 has 17 amino acids. This CDR3 reads CASSPDGQGAGTGELFF. Written as DNA, the CDR3 is TGTGCCAGCTCACCGGATGGACAGGGGGCCGGGACCGGGGAGCTGTTTTTT.

The V gene is TRBV18, the J gene TRBJ2-1; no firm D call. Trimming removed 3 bases at V and 6 bases at J, with 6 bases between. The germline gives CDR1 KGHSH, CDR2 LQKENI. The CDR3 is 12 residues long. The CDR3 sequence: CASSPYGNEQFF. As DNA, the CDR3 is TGTGCCAGCTCACCCTATGGCAATGAGCAGTTCTTC.

This chain joins TRBV7-2 and TRBJ1-2, with 8 bases lining up with TRBD1. In germline, CDR1 is SGHTA, CDR2 FQGNSA. J gave up 5 bases and V 5 bases, and 7 bases lay outside the gene matches. This CDR3 contains 14 residues. CDR3 sequence (DNA): TGTGCCAGCAGCCCCGACAGGGGAAGGTATGGCTACACCTTC. Translating gives CASSPDRGRYGYTF. Filled out from reference TRBV7-2 and TRBJ1-2, the complete variable domain reads GAGVSQSPSNKVTEKGKDVELRCDPISGHTALYWYRQSLGQGLEFLIYFQGNSAPDKSGLPSDRFSAERTGGSVSTLTIQRTQQEDSAVYLCASSPDRGRYGYTFGSGTRLTVV.

V is TRBV19 and J is TRBJ1-5; D remains unclear. Trimming left V 7 bases short and J 1 base short, with 17 bases between. Germline lookup yields CDR1 LNHDA and CDR2 SQIVND (reference sequence). This CDR3 has 16 residues. The CDR3 region is CASIPRKGGSNQPQHF. CDR3 coding DNA: TGTGCCAGTATACCCCGGAAGGGAGGAAGCAATCAGCCCCAGCATTTT.

The chain employs TRBV14 and TRBJ1-3; no firm D call. CDR3 length: 16 amino acids. Germline V gene sequence: CDR1 SGHDN, CDR2 FVKESK. The V end was cut by 0 bases, the J end by 1 base, with 10 bases between. The CDR3 DNA follows: TGTGCCAGCAGCCAAGAAGGAGGCTGGTCTGGAAACACCATATATTTT. It is translated as CASSQEGGWSGNTIYF.

The chain links TRBV11-2 to TRBJ1-4; D may be TRBD1 (6 bases). This CDR3 spans 13 amino acids. The V end was cut by 1 base, the J end by 8 bases, with 8 bases between. Germline V gene sequence: CDR1 SGHAT, CDR2 FQNNGV. The CDR3 reads CASSLGTDEKLFF. Written as DNA, the CDR3 is TGTGCCAGCAGCTTAGGGACAGACGAAAAACTGTTTTTT.